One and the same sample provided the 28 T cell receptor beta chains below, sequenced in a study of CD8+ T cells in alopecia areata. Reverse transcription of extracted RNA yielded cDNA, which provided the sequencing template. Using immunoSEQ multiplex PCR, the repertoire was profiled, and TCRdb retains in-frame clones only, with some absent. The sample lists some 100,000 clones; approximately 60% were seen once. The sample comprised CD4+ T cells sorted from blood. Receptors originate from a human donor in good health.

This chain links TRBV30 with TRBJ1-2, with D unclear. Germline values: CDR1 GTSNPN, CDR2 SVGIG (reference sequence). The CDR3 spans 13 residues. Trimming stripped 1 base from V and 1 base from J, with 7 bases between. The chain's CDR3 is CAWSGANNYGYTF. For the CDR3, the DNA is TGTGCCTGGAGTGGAGCGAATAACTATGGCTACACCTTC.

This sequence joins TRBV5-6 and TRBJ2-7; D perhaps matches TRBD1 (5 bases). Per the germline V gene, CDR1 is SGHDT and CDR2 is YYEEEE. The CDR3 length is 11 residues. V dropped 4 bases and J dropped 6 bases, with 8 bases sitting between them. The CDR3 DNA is TGTGCCAGCAGCAGACAGATCGAGCAGTACTTC. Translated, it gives CASSRQIEQYF.

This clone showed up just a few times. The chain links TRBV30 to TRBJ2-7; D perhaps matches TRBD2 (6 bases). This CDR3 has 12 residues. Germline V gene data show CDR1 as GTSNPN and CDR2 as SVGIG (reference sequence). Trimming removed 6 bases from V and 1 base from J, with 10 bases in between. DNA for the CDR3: TGTGCCTGCGGGACTCCTTCCTACGAGCAGTACTTC. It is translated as CACGTPSYEQYF.

CDR3 in amino acids: CAWYGGGYNEQFF. The CDR3, as DNA: TGTGCCTGGTATGGGGGGGGCTACAATGAGCAGTTCTTC. V and J are TRBV30 and TRBJ2-1; 7 nucleotides align to TRBD2. CDR1 and CDR2 (germline): GTSNPN, SVGIG (reference sequence). The J segment lost 3 bases and the V segment lost 5 bases, leaving 4 bases of the junction unmatched. This CDR3 is 13 amino acids long.

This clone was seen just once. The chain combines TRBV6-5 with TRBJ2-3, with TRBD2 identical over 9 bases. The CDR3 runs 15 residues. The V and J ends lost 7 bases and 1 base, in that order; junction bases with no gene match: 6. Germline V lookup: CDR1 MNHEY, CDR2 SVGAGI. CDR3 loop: CASTLRGGGTDTQYF. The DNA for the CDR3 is TGTGCCAGCACACTGCGGGGGGGCGGCACAGATACGCAGTATTTT.

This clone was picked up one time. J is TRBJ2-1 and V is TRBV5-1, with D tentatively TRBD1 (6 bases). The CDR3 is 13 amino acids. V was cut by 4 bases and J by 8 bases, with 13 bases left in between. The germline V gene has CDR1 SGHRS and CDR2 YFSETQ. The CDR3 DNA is TGCGCCAGCAGCAAGGGGGTCTCGGATGAGCAGTTCTTC. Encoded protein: CASSKGVSDEQFF.

In DNA, the CDR3 is TGCGCCAGCAGCCAAGATCCGGGCAGCCAGGCCAACGTCCTGACTTTC. Translated: CASSQDPGSQANVLTF. The V gene is TRBV4-1, the J gene TRBJ2-6; D call uncertain. Germline CDR1 MGHRA, CDR2 YSYEKL. The CDR3 totals 16 residues. V shed 0 bases and J shed 6 bases, with 12 bases lying between them.

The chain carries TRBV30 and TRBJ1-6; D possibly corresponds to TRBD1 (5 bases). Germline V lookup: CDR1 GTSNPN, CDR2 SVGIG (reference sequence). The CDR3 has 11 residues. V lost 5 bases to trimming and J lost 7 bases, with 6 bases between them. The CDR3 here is CAWEGNSPLHF. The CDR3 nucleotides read TGTGCCTGGGAGGGGAATTCACCCCTCCACTTT.

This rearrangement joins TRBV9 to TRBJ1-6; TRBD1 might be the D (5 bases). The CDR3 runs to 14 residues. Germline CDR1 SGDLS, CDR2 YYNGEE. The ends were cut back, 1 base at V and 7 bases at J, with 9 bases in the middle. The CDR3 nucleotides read TGTGCCAGCAGCGTACAGGGTGACAATTCACCCCTCCACTTT. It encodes CASSVQGDNSPLHF.

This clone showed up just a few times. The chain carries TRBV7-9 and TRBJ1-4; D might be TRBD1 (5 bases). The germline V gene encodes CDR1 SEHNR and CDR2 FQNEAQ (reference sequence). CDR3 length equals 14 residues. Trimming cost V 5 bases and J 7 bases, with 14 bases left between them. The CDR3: CASSQISGSEKLFF. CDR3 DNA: TGTGCCAGCAGCCAGATTTCAGGGAGTGAAAAACTGTTTTTT.

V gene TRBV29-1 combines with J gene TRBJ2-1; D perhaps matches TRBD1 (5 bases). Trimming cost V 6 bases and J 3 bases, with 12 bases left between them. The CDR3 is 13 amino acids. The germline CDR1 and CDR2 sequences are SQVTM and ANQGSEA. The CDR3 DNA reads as TGCAGCGTCAGGGTTGGAAACTACAATGAGCAGTTCTTC. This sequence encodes CSVRVGNYNEQFF.

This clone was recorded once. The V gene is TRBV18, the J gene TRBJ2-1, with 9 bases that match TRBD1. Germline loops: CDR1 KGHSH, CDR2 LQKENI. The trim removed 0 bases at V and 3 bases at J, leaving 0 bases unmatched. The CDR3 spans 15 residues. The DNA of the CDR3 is TGTGCCAGCTCACCACCGGGACAGGGCTACAATGAGCAGTTCTTC. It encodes CASSPPGQGYNEQFF.

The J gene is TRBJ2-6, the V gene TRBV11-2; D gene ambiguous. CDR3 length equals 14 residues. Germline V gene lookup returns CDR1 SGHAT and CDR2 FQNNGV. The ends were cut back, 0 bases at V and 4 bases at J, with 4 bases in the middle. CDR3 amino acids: CASSLDPGANVLTF. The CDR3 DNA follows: TGTGCCAGCAGCTTAGATCCCGGGGCCAACGTCCTGACTTTC.

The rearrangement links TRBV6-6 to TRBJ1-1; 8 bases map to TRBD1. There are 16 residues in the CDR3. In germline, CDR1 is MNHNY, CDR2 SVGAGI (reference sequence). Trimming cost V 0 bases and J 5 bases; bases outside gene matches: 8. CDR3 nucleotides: TGTGCCAGCAGTTACTCGGGGACAGGACGAGGGACTGAAGCTTTCTTT. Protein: CASSYSGTGRGTEAFF.

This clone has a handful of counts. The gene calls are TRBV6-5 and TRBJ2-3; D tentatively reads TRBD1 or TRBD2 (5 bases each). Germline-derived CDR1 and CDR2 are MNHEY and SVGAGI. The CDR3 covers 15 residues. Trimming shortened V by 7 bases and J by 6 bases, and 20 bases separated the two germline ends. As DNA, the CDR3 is TGTGCCAGCACCCGCCCGGGGCAGGGCGCGGATACGCAGTATTTT. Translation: CASTRPGQGADTQYF.

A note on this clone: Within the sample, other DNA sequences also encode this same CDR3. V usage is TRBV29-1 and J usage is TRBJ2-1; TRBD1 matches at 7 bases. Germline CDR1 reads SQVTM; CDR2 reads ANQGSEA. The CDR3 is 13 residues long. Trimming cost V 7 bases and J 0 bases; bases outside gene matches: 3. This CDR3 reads CSAGTASYNEQFF. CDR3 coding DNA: TGCAGCGCCGGGACAGCCTCCTACAATGAGCAGTTCTTC.

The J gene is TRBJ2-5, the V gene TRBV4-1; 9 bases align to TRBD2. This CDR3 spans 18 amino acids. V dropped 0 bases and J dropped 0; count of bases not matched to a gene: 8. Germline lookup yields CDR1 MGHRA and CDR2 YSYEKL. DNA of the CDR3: TGCGCCAGCAGCCAAGATGTTCGAGCGGGGGGTTACCAAGAGACCCAGTACTTC. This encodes CASSQDVRAGGYQETQYF.

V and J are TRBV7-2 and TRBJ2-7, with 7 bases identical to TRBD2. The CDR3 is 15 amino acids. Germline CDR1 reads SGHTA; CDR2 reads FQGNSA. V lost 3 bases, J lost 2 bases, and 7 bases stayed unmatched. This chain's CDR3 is CASSFILAMTYEQYF. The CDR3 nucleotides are TGTGCCAGCAGCTTCATACTAGCGATGACCTACGAGCAGTACTTC.

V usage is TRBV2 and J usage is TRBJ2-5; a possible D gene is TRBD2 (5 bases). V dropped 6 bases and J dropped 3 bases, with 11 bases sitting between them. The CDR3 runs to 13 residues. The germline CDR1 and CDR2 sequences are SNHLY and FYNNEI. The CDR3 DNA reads TGTGCCAGCAGCTGGACTGAAAAAGAGACCCAGTACTTC. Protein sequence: CASSWTEKETQYF.

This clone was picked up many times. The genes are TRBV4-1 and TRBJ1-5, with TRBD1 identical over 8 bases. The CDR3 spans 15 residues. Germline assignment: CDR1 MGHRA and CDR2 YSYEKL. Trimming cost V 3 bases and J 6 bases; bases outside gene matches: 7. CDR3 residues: CASSHVGQGRQPQHF. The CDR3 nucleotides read TGCGCCAGCAGCCACGTTGGACAGGGCCGTCAGCCCCAGCATTTT.

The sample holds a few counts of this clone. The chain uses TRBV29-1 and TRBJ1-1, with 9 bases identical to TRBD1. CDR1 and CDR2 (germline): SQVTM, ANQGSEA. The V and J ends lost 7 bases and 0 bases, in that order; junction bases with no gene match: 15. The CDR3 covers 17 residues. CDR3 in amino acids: CSACSGTGSIMNTEAFF. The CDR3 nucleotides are TGCAGCGCGTGCTCCGGGACAGGGTCAATTATGAACACTGAAGCTTTCTTT.

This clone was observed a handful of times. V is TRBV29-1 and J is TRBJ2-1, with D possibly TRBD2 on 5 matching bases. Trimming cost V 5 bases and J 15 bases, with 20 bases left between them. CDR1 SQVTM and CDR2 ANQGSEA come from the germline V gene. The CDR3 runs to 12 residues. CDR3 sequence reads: CSVLFEGGSRFF. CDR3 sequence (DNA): TGCAGCGTTTTGTTCGAGGGCGGTTCAAGGTTCTTC.

The CDR3 reads CSVEDGRGYEQYF. The CDR3 region has the DNA TGCAGCGTTGAAGATGGCAGAGGGTACGAGCAGTACTTC. The rearrangement links TRBV29-1 to TRBJ2-7; D might be TRBD2 (5 bases). CDR1 is SQVTM, CDR2 ANQGSEA, per germline. CDR3 size: 13 residues. V was clipped by 0 bases and J by 4 bases, with 10 bases between them.

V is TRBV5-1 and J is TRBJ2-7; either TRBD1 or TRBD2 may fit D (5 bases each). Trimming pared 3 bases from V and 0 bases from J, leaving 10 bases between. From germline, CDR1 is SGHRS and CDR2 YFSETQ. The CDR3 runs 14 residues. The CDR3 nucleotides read TGCGCCAGCAGCTCGGGACGTAACTCCTACGAGCAGTACTTC. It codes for CASSSGRNSYEQYF.

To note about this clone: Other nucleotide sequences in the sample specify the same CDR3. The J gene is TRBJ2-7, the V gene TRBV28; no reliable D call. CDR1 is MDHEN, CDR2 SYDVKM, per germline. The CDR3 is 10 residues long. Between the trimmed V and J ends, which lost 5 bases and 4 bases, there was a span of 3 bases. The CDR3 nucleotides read TGTGCCAGCAGTCGGTACGAGCAGTACTTC. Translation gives CASSRYEQYF. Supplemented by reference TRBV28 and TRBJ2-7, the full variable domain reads DVKVTQSSRYLVKRTGEKVFLECVQDMDHENMFWYRQDPGLGLRLIYFSYDVKMKEKGDIPEGYSVSREKKERFSLILESASTNQTSMYLCASSRYEQYFGPGTRLTVT.

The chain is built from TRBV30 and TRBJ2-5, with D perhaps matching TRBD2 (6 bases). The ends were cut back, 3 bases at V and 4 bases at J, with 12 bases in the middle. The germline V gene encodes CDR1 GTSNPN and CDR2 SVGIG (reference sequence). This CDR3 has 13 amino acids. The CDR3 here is CAWRPGGGETQYF. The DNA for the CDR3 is TGTGCCTGGAGGCCCGGGGGAGGAGAGACCCAGTACTTC.

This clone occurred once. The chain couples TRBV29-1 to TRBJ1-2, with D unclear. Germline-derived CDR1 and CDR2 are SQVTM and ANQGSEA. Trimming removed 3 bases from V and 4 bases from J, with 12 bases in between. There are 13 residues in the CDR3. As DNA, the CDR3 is TGCAGCGTTGATGTATCGACGAGCTATGGCTACACCTTC. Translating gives CSVDVSTSYGYTF.

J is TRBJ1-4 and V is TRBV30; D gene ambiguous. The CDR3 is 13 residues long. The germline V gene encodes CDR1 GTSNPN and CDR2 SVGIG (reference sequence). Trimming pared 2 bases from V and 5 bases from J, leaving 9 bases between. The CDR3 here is CAWSSQKNEKLFF. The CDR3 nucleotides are TGTGCCTGGAGTAGTCAGAAGAATGAAAAACTGTTTTTT. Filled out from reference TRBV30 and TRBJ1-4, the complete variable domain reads SQTIHQWPATLVQPVGSPLSLECTVEGTSNPNLYWYRQAAGRGLQLLFYSVGIGQISSEVPQNLSASRPQDRQFILSSKKLLLSDSGFYLCAWSSQKNEKLFFGSGTQLSVL.